This T cell receptor (beta chain) was recorded in a study of blood T cell repertoires in COVID-19. This CDR3 is built from 12 residues. CDR1 is KGHSH and CDR2 is LQKENI in the germline V gene. Trimming left V 6 bases short and J 0 bases short, with 5 bases between. Measured with immunoSEQ multiplex PCR; TCRdb has only the in-frame clones, and not every one. The data show about 90,000 clones, with about 80% seen just once and about 9.3% held by the top ten. This clone has just one count. This TCR was recovered from a woman in her 70s with acute or convalescent COVID-19. Sequencing input: peripheral blood. The chain uses TRBV18 and TRBJ1-2; D remains ambiguous. CDR3 protein: CASSNANYGYTF. DNA of the CDR3: TGTGCCAGCTCCAATGCTAACTATGGCTACACCTTC.